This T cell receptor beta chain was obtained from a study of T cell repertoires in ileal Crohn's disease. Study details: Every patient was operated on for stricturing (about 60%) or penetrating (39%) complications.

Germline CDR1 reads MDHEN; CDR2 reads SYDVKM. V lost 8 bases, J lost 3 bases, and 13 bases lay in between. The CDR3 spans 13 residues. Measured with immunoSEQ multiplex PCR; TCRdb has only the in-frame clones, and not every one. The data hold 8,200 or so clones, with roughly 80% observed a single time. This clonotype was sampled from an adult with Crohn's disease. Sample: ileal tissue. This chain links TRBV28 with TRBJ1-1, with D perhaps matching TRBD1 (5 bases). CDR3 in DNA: TGTGCCAGCGGGGCCAGCGTTTACACTGAAGCTTTCTTT. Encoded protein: CASGASVYTEAFF.